This is a list of T cell receptor beta chains from one sample in a study of Graves' ophthalmopathy and Graves' hyperthyroidism. Via MiXCR, TCRdb re-called the multiplex PCR reads, giving one row per CDR3 protein. The data show 740,000 or so distinct CDR3 sequences, roughly two fifths seen once. The sample taken for sequencing was peripheral blood. The receptors were gathered from an adult man with Graves' ophthalmopathy. Both conserved end residues are part of each CDR3. Fields, in order: V gene, clone size, J gene, D gene, CDR3 DNA, CDR3 protein. The D gene is left open where the match is weak. Expanded clones are given a class, and other clones once, few, many or no size at all.

TRBV24-1	once	TRBJ2-2	NA	TGTGCCAGCAGTTTAGGGTCTCAGAACACCGGGGAGCTGTTTTTT	CASSLGSQNTGELFF
TRBV4-1	NA	TRBJ1-6	TRBD1	TGCGCCAGCAGCCACATAGACAGGGACAGCTCACCCCTCCACTTT	CASSHIDRDSSPLHF
TRBV7-2	NA	TRBJ2-5	NA	TGTGCCAGCAGCCCTAGTCCCGGCAGGGGGACCCAGTACTTC	CASSPSPGRGTQYF
TRBV10-3	few	TRBJ1-4	NA	TGTGCCATCAGTGGGACTAATGAAAAACTGTTTTTT	CAISGTNEKLFF
TRBV10-3	NA	TRBJ1-1	TRBD1	TGTGCCAGCAGCTCAGTGACGACAGGGGGCATCACTGAAGCTTTCTTT	CASSSVTTGGITEAFF
TRBV5-4	NA	TRBJ1-2	NA	TGTGCCAGCAGCTTGGGAGGCTCCCGGCAGAACTATGGCTACACCTTC	CASSLGGSRQNYGYTF
TRBV14	many	TRBJ2-6	NA	TGTGCCAGCAGCCAAACGTGGGGGAGAGGGGCGACTGGGGCCAACGTCCTGACTTTC	CASSQTWGRGATGANVLTF
TRBV29-1	NA	TRBJ1-5	NA	TGCAGCGTCAAGGGGGGGGGAAATCAGCCCCAGCATTTT	CSVKGGGNQPQHF
TRBV2	few	TRBJ1-1	TRBD1	TGTGCCAGCCTCGACAGGGCAGGGAGGGACACTGAAGCTTTCTTT	CASLDRAGRDTEAFF
TRBV20-1	NA	TRBJ2-7	TRBD2	TGCAGTGCTGCCCACGGGGAGGGCTCCTACGAGCAGTACTTC	CSAAHGEGSYEQYF
TRBV10-3	NA	TRBJ2-7	NA	TGTGCCAGCAGTGAGGGGAATCGCTACGAGCAGTACTTC	CASSEGNRYEQYF
TRBV4-3	NA	TRBJ2-5	NA	TGCGCCAGCAGCCAAGAAATGGCCGGGACGTCCCCGGGAGAGACCCAGTACTTC	CASSQEMAGTSPGETQYF
TRBV5-4	NA	TRBJ1-2	NA	TGTGCCAGCAGCCTACGTTCTGGGGCAGAGTATGGCTACACCTTC	CASSLRSGAEYGYTF
TRBV25-1	NA	TRBJ1-2	TRBD1	TGTGCCAGCGTGCGGACAGGGGAAAACTATGGCTACACCTTC	CASVRTGENYGYTF
TRBV27	NA	TRBJ2-5	TRBD1	TGTGCCAGCAGACCTTTAGGGGGCGGCCCGCCGGAGACCCAGTACTTC	CASRPLGGGPPETQYF
TRBV20-1	NA	TRBJ2-5	TRBD2	TGCAGTGCTAGATCTGGGACTAGCGGGAGCAGAGAGACCCAGTACTTC	CSARSGTSGSRETQYF
TRBV20-1	few	TRBJ2-5	NA	TGCAGTGCCAGACGACAGCCAAGGGAGACCCAGTACTTC	CSARRQPRETQYF